This record covers a single TCR beta chain. The data derive from a study of shared clonotypes between healthy human individuals. The overall study: A couple of women and three men aged 18 to 49 served as donors.

Sequencing was performed with immunoSEQ multiplex PCR; in TCRdb, only in-frame clones are kept and a portion is missing. The table has hundreds of thousands of clones, about 95% seen once. Naive CD8 cells lacked CD45RO, underwent positive selection for CCR7 and left out terminally differentiated effector memory CD45RA+ cells. The germline V gene has CDR1 KGHSH and CDR2 LQKENI. This CDR3 spans 17 amino acids. Trimming cost V 3 bases and J 4 bases; bases outside gene matches: 11. Material for sequencing was naive CD8+ T cells sorted from blood. This sequence joins TRBV18 and TRBJ2-5; TRBD2 agrees at 10 bases. The receptor was derived from a woman aged 25 to 39 in good health. The CDR3 DNA is TGTGCCAGCTCACCCGGATCTAGCGGGAGTAGTTTAGAGACCCAGTACTTC. This gives the protein CASSPGSSGSSLETQYF.